The following is a T cell receptor beta chain sequence with its context. As yet, its antigen is unknown. The CDR3 length is 18 residues. The germline CDR1 and CDR2 sequences are LGHDT and YNNKEL (reference sequence). J was trimmed by 6 bases and V by 0 bases; bases with no gene match: 16. This sample is drawn from a study of T-cell reconstitution after alpha-beta-depleted transplantation in children. Whole-study findings and limits: Reported findings indicate that, about two months after transplant, alpha-beta T cells came from several hundred expanded clones, which were derived from non-depleted graft cells. Newly made T cells mostly supplied T-cell counts and diversity one year after transplant.

The TCRbeta library was prepared with unique molecular identifiers. TCRdb reprocessed the PCR reads via MiXCR and lists one record per CDR3 protein. The table has 45,000 or so distinct CDR3 sequences, around 53% seen once; the top ten hold about two fifths. Here the sequenced sample was peripheral blood, taken before TCRalphabeta/CD19-depleted stem cell transplant. This chain joins TRBV3-1 and TRBJ2-7; TRBD1 agrees at 8 bases. The clonotype comes from a boy younger than two with SCID, due to receive a stem cell transplant. CDR3 protein: CASSQEKLSRTGRSEQYF. For the CDR3, the DNA is TGTGCCAGCAGCCAAGAAAAATTGTCTAGGACAGGGAGGAGCGAGCAGTACTTC.